The present T cell receptor (beta chain) was sequenced within a study of T cells after yellow fever vaccination. Across the whole study: Each low-cell-number fraction was prepared by means of SMART-Seq v4 Ultra Low Input.

This clonotype has a count of ten or more. The CDR3 sequence is 15 residues long. V gave up 5 bases and J gave up 3 bases, with 17 bases separating them. From germline, CDR1 is SGHTA and CDR2 FQGTGA. A single record per CDR3 protein comes from TCRdb applying MiXCR to the 5' RACE reads. The top ten clones hold roughly 3.2% of a sample with 200,000 to 250,000 distinct CDR3 sequences, roughly 3% of them seen once. The starting material was CD4+ T cells sorted from PBMCs, obtained 10 days after the yellow fever booster vaccination. This receptor was identified in a man aged 18-30 years who received the YFV17D yellow fever vaccine. The J gene is TRBJ2-7, the V gene TRBV7-3, with no clear D. CDR3 bases: TGTGCCAGCAGCCCATCAAAGAGGCTCCTCTACGAGCAGTACGTC. Encoded protein: CASSPSKRLLYEQYV.